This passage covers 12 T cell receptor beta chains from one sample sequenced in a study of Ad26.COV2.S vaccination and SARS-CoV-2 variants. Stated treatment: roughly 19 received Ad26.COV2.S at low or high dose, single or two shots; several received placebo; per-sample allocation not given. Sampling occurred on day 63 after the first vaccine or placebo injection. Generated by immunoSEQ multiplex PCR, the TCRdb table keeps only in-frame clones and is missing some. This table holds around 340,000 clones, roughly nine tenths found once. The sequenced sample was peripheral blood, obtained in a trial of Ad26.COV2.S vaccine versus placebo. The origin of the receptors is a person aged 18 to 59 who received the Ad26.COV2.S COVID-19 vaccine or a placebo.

The chain's CDR3 is CASSPGQGGGQPQHF. CDR3 DNA: TGTGCCAGCAGCCCGGGACAGGGAGGAGGTCAGCCCCAGCATTTT. The chain combines TRBV5-4 with TRBJ1-5; 9 bases match TRBD1. The junction had 8 bases not matched to a gene; V was cut back by 4 bases and J by 6 bases. Germline CDR1 reads SGHNT; CDR2 reads YYREEE (reference sequence). This CDR3 spans 15 amino acids. The full variable domain, its missing parts supplied by reference TRBV5-4 and TRBJ1-5, is ETGVTQSPTHLIKTRGQQVTLRCSSQSGHNTVSWYQQALGQGPQFIFQYYREEENGRGNFPPRFSGLQFPNYSSELNVNALELDDSALYLCASSPGQGGGQPQHFGDGTRLSIL.

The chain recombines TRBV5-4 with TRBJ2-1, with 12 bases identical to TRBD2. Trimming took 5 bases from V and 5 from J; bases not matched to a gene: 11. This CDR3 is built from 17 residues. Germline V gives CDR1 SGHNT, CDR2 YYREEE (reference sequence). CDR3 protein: CASRSQTSGRINNEQFF. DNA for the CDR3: TGTGCCAGCAGATCCCAGACTAGCGGGAGAATTAACAATGAGCAGTTCTTC.

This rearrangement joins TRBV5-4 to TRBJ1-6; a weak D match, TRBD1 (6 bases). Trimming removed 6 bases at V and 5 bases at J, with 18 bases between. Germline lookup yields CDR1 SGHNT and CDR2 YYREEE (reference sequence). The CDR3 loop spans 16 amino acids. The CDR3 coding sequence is TGTGCCAGCACTCAAGCCCAGGGGAGGCATAATTCACCCCTCCACTTT. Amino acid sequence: CASTQAQGRHNSPLHF.

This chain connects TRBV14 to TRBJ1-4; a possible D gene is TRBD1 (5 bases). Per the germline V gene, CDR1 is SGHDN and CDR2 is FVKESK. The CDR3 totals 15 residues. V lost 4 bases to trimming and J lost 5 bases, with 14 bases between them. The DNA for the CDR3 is TGTGCCAGCAGCCTTCTGGGACCGGTAAATGAAAAACTGTTTTTT. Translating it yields CASSLLGPVNEKLFF.

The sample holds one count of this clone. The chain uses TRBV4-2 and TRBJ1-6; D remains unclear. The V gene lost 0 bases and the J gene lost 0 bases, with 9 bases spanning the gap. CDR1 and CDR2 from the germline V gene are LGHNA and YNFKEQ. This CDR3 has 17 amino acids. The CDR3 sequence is CASSQDSANSYNSPLHF. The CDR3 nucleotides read TGTGCCAGCAGCCAAGACAGCGCCAACTCCTATAATTCACCCCTCCACTTT.

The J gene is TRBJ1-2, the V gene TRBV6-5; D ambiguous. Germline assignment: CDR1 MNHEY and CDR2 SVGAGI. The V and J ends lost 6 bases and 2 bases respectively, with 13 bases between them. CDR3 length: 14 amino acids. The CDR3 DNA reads TGTGCCAGCAGAGTTTCGGCTAGCAACTATGGCTACACCTTC. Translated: CASRVSASNYGYTF.

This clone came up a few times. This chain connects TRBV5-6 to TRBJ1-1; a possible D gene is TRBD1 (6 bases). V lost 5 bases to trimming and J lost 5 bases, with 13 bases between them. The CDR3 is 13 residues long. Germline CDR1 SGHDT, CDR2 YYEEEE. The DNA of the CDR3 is TGTGCCAGCAGACGACAGGAGGTTACTGAAGCTTTCTTT. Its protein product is CASRRQEVTEAFF.

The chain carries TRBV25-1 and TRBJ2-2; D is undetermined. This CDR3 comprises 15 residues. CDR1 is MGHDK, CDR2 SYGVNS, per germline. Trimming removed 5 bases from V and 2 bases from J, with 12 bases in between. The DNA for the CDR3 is TGTGCCAGCAGTCTAAGTGTATTCAACACCGGGGAGCTGTTTTTT. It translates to CASSLSVFNTGELFF. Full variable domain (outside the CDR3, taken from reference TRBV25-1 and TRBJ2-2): EADIYQTPRYLVIGTGKKITLECSQTMGHDKMYWYQQDPGMELHLIHYSYGVNSTEKGDLSSESTVSRIRTEHFPLTLESARPSHTSQYLCASSLSVFNTGELFFGEGSRLTVL.

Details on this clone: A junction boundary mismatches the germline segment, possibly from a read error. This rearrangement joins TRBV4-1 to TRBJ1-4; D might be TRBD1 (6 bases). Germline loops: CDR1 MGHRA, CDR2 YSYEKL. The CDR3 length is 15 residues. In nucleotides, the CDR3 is TGCGCCAGCAACCAAAGAGGGGGTACTAATGAAAAACTGTTTTTT. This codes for CASNQRGGTNEKLFF.

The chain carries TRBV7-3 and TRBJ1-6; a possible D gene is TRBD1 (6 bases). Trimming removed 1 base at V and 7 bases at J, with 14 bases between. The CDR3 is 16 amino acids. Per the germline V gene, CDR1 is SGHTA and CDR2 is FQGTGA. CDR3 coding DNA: TGTGCCAGCAGCTTAATGGGCAGGGGATTCAATTCACCCCTCCACTTT. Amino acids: CASSLMGRGFNSPLHF. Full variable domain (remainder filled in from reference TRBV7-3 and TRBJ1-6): GAGVSQTPSNKVTEKGKYVELRCDPISGHTALYWYRQSLGQGPEFLIYFQGTGAADDSGLPNDRFFAVRPEGSVSTLKIQRTERGDSAVYLCASSLMGRGFNSPLHFGNGTRLTVT.

Written as DNA, the CDR3 is TGTGCCAGCAGCTTATTTAGAGGGGGCGCAAACTATGGCTACACCTTC. Residues: CASSLFRGGANYGYTF. The chain joins TRBV7-6 to TRBJ1-2; TRBD1 aligns across 7 bases. This CDR3 is built from 16 residues. J was trimmed by 2 bases and V by 2 bases; bases with no gene match: 8. Germline V lookup: CDR1 SGHVS, CDR2 FNYEAQ.

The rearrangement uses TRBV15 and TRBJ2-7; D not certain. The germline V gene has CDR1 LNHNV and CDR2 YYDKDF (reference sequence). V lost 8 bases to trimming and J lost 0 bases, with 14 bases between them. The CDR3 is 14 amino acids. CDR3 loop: CATSFGVSSYEQYF. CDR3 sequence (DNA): TGTGCCACCTCGTTCGGCGTGAGCTCCTACGAGCAGTACTTC.